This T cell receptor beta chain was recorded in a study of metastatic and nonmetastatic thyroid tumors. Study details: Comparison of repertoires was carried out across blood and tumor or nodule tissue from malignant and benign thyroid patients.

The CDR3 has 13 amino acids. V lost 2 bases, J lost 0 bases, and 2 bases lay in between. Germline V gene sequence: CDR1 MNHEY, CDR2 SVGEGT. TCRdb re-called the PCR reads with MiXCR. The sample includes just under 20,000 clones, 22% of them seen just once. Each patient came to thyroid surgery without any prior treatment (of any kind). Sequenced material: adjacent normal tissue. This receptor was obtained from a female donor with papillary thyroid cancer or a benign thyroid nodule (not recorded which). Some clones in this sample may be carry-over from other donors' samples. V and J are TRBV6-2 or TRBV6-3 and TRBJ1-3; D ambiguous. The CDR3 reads CASSYLSGNTIYF. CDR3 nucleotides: TGTGCCAGCAGTTACCTCTCTGGAAACACCATATATTTT.